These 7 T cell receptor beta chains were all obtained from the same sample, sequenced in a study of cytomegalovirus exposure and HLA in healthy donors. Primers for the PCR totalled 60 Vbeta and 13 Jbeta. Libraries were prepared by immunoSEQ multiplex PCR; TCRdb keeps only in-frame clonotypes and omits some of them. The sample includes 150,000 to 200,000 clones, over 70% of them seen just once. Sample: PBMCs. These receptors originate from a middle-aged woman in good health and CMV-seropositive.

CDR3 DNA: TGTGCCAGCAGTGACCACAGGGAGAATGGCTACACCTTC. Translation: CASSDHRENGYTF. The V call is TRBV6-1, the J call TRBJ1-2; D might be TRBD1 (6 bases). CDR1 is MNHNS and CDR2 is SASEGT in the germline V gene. V was clipped by 3 bases and J by 6 bases, with 11 bases between them. This CDR3 contains 13 residues.

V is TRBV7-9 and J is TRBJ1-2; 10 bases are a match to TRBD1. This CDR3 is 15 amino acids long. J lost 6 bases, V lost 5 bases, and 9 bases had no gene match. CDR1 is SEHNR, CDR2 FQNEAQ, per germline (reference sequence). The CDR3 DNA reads TGTGCCAGCAGCCGCGAGGGACAGGGGACGCATGGCTACACCTTC. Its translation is CASSREGQGTHGYTF. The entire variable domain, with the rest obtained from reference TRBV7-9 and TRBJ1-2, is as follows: DTGVSQNPRHKITKRGQNVTFRCDPISEHNRLYWYRQTLGQGPEFLTYFQNEAQLEKSRLLSDRFSAERPKGSFSTLEIQRTEQGDSAMYLCASSREGQGTHGYTFGSGTRLTVV.

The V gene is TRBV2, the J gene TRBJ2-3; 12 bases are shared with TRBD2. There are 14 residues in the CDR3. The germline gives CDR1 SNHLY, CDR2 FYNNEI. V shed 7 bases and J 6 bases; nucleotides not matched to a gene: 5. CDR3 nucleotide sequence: TGTGCCAGCACTGGACTAGCGGGGAGGGATACGCAGTATTTT. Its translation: CASTGLAGRDTQYF.

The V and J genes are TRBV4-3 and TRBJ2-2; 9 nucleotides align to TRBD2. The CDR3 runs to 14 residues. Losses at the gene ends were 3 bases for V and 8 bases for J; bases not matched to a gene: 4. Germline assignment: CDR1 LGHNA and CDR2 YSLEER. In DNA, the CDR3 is TGCGCCAGCAGCCAGACTAGCGGTGTGGGGGAGCTGTTTTTT. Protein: CASSQTSGVGELFF.

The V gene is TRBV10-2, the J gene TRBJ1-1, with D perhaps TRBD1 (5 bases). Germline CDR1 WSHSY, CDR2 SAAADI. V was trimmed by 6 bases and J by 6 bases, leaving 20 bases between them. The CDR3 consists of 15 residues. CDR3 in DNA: TGCGCCAGCAGAAGGGGAACAGTCTTAGGGGCTGAAGCTTTCTTT. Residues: CASRRGTVLGAEAFF.

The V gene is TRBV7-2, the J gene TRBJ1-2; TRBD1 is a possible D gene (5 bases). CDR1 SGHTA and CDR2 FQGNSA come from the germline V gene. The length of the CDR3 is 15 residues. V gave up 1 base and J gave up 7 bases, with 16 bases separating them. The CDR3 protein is CASSLDARAGGGYTF. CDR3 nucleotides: TGTGCCAGCAGCTTAGACGCCAGGGCCGGGGGTGGCTACACCTTC.

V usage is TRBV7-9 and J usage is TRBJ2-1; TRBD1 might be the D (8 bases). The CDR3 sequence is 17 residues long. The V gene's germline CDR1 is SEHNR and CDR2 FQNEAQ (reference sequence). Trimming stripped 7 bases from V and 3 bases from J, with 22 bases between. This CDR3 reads CASTEQGGTRDYNEQFF. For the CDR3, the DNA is TGTGCCAGCACCGAACAGGGGGGGACTCGCGACTACAATGAGCAGTTCTTC.